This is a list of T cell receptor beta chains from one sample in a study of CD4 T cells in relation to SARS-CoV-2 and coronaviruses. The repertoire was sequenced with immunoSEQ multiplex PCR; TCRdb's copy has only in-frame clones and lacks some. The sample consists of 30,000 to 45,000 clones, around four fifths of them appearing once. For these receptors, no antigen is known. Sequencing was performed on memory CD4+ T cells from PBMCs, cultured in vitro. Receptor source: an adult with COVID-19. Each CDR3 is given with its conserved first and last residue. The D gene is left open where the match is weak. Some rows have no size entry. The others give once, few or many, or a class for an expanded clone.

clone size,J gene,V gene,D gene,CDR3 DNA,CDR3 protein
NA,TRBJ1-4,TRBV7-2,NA,TGTGCCAGCAGCTCTCAGGGATCCAGAGCTAATGAAAAACTGTTTTTT,CASSSQGSRANEKLFF
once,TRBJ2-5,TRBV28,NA,TGTGCCAGCGGAGAGGTTTCAGGAGGGGAGACCCAGTACTTC,CASGEVSGGETQYF
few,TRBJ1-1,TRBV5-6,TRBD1,TGTGCCAGCAGCCGTTACGACAGGGACACTGAAGCTTTCTTT,CASSRYDRDTEAFF
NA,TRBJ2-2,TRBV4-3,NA,TGCGCCAGCAGCCACCGCGAGAACACCGGGGAGCTGTTTTTT,CASSHRENTGELFF
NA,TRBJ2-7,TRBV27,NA,TGTGCCAGCAGTTTATCGGGGGGTTACGAGCAGTACTTC,CASSLSGGYEQYF
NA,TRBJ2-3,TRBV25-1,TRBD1,TGTGCCAGCAAAGGTCAAGGGGGCGGCACAGATACGCAGTATTTT,CASKGQGGGTDTQYF
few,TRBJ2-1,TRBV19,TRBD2,TGTGCCAGTAGTAGCGGGAGGGCCACTCACAATGAGCAGTTCTTC,CASSSGRATHNEQFF
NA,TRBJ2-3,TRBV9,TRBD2,TGTGCCAGCAGCCCAATAAGCGGGAGGGCAATCGGAGATACGCAGTATTTT,CASSPISGRAIGDTQYF
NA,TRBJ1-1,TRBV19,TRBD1,TGTGCCAGTAGTAGGGACAGGGCGTCACAAGCTTTCTTT,CASSRDRASQAFF
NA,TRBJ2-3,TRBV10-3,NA,TGTGCCATAGAACCGGGACAAGACACAGATACGCAGTATTTT,CAIEPGQDTDTQYF
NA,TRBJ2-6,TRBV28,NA,TGTGCCAGCAGTGCCGGGGGCTCTGGGGCCAACGTCCTGACTTTC,CASSAGGSGANVLTF
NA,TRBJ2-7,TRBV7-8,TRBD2,TGTGCCAGCAGCCTACAGACTAGCGGGAGTTACGAGCAGTACTTC,CASSLQTSGSYEQYF